This T cell receptor beta chain emerged from a study of cytomegalovirus exposure and HLA in healthy donors. The study ran its PCR with 60 Vbeta and 13 Jbeta primers. Generated by immunoSEQ multiplex PCR, the TCRdb table keeps only in-frame clones and is missing some. The sample has some 43,000 clones. The CDR3 runs to 15 residues. The V segment lost 6 bases and the J segment 1 base; nucleotides outside the gene matches: 9. Germline CDR1 reads SGHTA; CDR2 reads FQGNSA. This chain links TRBV7-2 with TRBJ2-7; TRBD1 aligns across 7 bases. The clonotype comes from a woman aged 25 to 39 in good health and CMV-seronegative. Sample: PBMCs. CDR3 DNA: TGTGCCAGCAGTTCGCAGGGGGTGACTTCCTACGAGCAGTACTTC. It translates to CASSSQGVTSYEQYF.